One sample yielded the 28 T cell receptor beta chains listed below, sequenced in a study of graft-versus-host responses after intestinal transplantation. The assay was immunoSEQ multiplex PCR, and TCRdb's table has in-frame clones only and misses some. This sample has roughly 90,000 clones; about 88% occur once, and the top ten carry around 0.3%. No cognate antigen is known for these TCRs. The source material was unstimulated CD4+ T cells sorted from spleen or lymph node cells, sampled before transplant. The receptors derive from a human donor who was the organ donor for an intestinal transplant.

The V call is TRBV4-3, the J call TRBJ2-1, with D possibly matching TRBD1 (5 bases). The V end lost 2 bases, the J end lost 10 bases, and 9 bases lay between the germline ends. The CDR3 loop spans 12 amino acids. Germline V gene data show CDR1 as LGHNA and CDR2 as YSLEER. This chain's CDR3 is CASSQSTGEQFF. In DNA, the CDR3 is TGCGCCAGCAGCCAATCCACAGGCGAGCAGTTCTTC.

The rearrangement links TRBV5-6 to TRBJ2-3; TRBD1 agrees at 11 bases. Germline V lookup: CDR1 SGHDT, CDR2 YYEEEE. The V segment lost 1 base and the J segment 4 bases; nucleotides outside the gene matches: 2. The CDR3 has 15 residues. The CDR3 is CASSLRTGGADTQYF. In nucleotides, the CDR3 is TGTGCCAGCAGCTTGCGGACAGGGGGCGCAGATACGCAGTATTTT. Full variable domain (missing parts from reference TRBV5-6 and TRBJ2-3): DAGVTQSPTHLIKTRGQQVTLRCSPKSGHDTVSWYQQALGQGPQFIFQYYEEEERQRGNFPDRFSGHQFPNYSSELNVNALLLGDSALYLCASSLRTGGADTQYFGPGTRLTVL.

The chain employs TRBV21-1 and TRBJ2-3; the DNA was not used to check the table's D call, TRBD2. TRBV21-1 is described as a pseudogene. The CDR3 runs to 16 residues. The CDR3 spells CASSPRSGSDTDTQYF. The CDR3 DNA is TGTGCCAGCAGCCCCCGTAGCGGGAGTGATACAGATACGCAGTATTTT.

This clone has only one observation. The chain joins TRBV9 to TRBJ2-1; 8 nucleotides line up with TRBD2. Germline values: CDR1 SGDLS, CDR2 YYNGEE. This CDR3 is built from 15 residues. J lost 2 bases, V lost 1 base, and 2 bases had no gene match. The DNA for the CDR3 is TGTGCCAGCAGCGTAACACTAGCGGCCTACAATGAGCAGTTCTTC. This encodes CASSVTLAAYNEQFF.

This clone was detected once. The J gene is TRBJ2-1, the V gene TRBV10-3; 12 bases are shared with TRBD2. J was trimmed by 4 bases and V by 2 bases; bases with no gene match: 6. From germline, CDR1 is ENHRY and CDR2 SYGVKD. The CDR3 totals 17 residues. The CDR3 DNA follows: TGTGCCATCAGTGAGGCCCGACTAGCGGGAGATTACAATGAGCAGTTCTTC. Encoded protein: CAISEARLAGDYNEQFF.

CDR3 coding DNA: TGTGCCAGCAGAGGGGGTTCCTACAATGAGCAGTTCTTC. Encoded protein: CASRGGSYNEQFF. J is TRBJ2-1 and V is TRBV25-1; tentative D call: TRBD1 (6 bases). The germline V gene has CDR1 MGHDK and CDR2 SYGVNS. The CDR3 contains 13 residues. Trimming cost V 6 bases and J 1 base, with 7 bases left between them.

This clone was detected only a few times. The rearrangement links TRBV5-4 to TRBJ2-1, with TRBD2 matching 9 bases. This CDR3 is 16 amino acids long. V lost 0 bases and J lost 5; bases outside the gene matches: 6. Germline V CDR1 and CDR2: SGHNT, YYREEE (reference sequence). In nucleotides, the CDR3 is TGTGCCAGCAGCTTGGGGCGGGGGGGCTCGAACAATGAGCAGTTCTTC. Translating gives CASSLGRGGSNNEQFF.

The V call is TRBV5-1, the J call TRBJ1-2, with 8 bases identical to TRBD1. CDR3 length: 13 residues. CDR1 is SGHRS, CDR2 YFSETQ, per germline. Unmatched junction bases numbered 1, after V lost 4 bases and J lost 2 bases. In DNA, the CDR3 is TGCGCCAGCAGCGACAGGGGCAACTATGGCTACACCTTC. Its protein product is CASSDRGNYGYTF.

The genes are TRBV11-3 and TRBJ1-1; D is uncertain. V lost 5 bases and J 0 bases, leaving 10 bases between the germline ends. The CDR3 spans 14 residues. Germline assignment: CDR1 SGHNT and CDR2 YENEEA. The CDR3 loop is CASSSRDMNTEAFF. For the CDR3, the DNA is TGTGCCAGCAGCAGCCGAGATATGAACACTGAAGCTTTCTTT. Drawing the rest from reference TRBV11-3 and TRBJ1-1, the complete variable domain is EAGVVQSPRYKIIEKKQPVAFWCNPISGHNTLYWYLQNLGQGPELLIRYENEEAVDDSQLPKDRFSAERLKGVDSTLKIQPAELGDSAVYLCASSSRDMNTEAFFGQGTRLTVV.

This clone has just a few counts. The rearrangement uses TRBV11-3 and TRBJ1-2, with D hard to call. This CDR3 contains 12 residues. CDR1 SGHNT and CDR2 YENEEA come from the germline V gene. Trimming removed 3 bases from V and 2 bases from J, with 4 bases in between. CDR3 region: CASSFKNYGYTF. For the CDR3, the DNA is TGTGCCAGCAGCTTCAAAAACTATGGCTACACCTTC.

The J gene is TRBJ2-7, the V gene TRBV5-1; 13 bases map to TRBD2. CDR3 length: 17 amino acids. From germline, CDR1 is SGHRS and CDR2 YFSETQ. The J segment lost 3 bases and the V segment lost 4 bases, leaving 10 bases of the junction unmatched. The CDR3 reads CASSLGLAGVDYYEQYF. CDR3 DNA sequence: TGCGCCAGCAGCCTAGGACTAGCGGGGGTTGACTACTACGAGCAGTACTTC.

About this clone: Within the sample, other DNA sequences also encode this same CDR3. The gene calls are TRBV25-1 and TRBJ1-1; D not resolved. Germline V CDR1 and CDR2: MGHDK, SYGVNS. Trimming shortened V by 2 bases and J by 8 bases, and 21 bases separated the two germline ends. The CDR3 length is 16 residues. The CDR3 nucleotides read TGTGCCAGCAGTGAAGGAGGGAGTCTCAGCCTAGGAGAAGCTTTCTTT. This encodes CASSEGGSLSLGEAFF.

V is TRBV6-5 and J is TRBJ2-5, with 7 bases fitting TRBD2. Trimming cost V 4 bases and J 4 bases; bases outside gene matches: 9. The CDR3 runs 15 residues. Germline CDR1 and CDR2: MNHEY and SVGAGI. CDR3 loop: CASSSSVVAGETQYF. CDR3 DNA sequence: TGTGCCAGCAGTTCCTCGGTGGTAGCGGGAGAGACCCAGTACTTC.

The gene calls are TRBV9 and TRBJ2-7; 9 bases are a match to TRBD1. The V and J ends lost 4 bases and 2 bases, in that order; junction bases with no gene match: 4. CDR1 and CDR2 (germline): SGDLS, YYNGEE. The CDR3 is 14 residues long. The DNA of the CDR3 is TGTGCCAGCAGCTCCGGGACAGGGACCTACGAGCAGTACTTC. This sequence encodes CASSSGTGTYEQYF. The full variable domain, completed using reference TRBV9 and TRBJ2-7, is DSGVTQTPKHLITATGQRVTLRCSPRSGDLSVYWYQQSLDQGLQFLIQYYNGEERAKGNILERFSAQQFPDLHSELNLSSLELGDSALYFCASSSGTGTYEQYFGPGTRLTVT.

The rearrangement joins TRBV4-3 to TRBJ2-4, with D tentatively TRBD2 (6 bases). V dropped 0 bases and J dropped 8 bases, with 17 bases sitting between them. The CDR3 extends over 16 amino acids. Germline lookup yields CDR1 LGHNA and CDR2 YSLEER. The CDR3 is CASSQDRNAPGDIQYF. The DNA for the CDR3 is TGCGCCAGCAGCCAAGATAGAAACGCCCCGGGGGACATTCAGTACTTC.

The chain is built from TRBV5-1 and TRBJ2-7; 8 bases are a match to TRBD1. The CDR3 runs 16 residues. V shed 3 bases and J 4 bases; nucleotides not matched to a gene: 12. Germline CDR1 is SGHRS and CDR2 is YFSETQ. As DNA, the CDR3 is TGCGCCAGCAGCTCGGTTGTCGGACAGGGAACTTACGAGCAGTACTTC. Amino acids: CASSSVVGQGTYEQYF.

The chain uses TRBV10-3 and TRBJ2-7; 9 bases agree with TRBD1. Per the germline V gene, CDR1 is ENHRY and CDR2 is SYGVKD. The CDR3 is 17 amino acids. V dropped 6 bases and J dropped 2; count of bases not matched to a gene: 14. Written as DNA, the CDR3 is TGTGCCATCAGCTTCAGACCGGGACAGGGATCCCCCTACGAGCAGTACTTC. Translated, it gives CAISFRPGQGSPYEQYF.

This chain's CDR3 is CASSFLSGTTYNEQFF. The CDR3 DNA sequence: TGCGCCAGCAGCTTTTTATCCGGGACTACCTACAATGAGCAGTTCTTC. This chain uses TRBV5-1 with TRBJ2-1; TRBD2 agrees at 7 bases. V lost 2 bases to trimming and J lost 2 bases; unmatched junction nucleotides: 7. Germline V gene sequence: CDR1 SGHRS, CDR2 YFSETQ. The CDR3 is 16 amino acids.

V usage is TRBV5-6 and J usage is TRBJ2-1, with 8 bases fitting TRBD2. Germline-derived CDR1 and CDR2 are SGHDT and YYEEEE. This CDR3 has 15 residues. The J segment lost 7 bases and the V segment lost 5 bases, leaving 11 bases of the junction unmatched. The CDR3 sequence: CASSPISGSINEQFF. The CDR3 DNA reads TGTGCCAGCAGTCCAATCAGCGGGAGTATAAATGAGCAGTTCTTC. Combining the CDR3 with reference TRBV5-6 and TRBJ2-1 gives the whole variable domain DAGVTQSPTHLIKTRGQQVTLRCSPKSGHDTVSWYQQALGQGPQFIFQYYEEEERQRGNFPDRFSGHQFPNYSSELNVNALLLGDSALYLCASSPISGSINEQFFGPGTRLTVL.

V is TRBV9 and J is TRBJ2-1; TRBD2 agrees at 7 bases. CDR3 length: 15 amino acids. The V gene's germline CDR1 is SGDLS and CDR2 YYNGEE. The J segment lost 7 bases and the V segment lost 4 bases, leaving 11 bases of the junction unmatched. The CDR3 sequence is CASSPRGTKGNEQFF. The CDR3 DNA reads TGTGCCAGCAGCCCGCGGGGGACCAAGGGAAATGAGCAGTTCTTC.

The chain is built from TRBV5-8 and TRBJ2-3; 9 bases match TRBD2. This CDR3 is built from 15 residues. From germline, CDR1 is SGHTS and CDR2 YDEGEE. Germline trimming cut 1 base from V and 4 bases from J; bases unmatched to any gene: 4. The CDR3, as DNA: TGTGCCAGCAGCTTGTCTCAGCGGGAGGCAGATACGCAGTATTTT. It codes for CASSLSQREADTQYF.

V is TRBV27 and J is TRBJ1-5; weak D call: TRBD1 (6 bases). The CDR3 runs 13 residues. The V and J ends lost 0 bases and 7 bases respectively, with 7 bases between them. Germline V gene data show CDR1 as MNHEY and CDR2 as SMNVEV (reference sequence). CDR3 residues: CASSLSDRQPQHF. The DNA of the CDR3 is TGTGCCAGCAGTTTATCGGACAGACAGCCCCAGCATTTT.

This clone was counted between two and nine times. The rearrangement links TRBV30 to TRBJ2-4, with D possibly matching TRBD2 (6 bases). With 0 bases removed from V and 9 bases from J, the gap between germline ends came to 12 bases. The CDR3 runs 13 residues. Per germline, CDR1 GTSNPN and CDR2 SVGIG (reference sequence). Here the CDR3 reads CAWSVRLDTIQYF. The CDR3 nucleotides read TGTGCCTGGAGTGTACGACTAGATACCATTCAGTACTTC.

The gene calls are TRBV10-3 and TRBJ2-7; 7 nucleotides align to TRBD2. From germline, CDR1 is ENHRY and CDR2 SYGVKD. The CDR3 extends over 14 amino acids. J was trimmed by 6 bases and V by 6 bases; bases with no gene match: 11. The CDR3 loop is CAISLYGGVGEQYF. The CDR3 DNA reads TGTGCCATCAGCCTGTATGGGGGGGTCGGCGAGCAGTACTTC.

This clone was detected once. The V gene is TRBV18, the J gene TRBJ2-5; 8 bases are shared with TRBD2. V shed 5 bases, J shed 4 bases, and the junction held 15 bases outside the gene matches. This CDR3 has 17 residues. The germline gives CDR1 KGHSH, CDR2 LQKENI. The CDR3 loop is CASSSTGKREIGETQYF. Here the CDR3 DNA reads TGTGCCAGCTCATCAACTGGGAAGCGGGAGATCGGAGAGACCCAGTACTTC.

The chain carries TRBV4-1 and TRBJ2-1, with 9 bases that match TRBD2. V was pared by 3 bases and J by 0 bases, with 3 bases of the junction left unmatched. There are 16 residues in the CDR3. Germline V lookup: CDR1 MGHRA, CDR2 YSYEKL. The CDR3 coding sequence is TGCGCCAGCAGCCACCTAGCGGGGAGCTCCTACAATGAGCAGTTCTTC. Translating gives CASSHLAGSSYNEQFF.

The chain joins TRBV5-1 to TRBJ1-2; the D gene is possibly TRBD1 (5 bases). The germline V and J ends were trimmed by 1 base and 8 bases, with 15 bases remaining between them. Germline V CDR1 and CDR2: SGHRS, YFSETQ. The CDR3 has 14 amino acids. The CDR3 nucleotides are TGCGCCAGCAGCTTGAACAGGCTACCTGGGGGCTACACCTTC. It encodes CASSLNRLPGGYTF.

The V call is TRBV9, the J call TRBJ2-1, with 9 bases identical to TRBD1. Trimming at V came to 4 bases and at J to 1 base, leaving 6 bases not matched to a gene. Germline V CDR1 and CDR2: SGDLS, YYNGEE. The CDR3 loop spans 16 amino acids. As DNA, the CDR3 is TGTGCCAGCAGCCCCCGACAGGGGGAGTCCTACAATGAGCAGTTCTTC. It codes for CASSPRQGESYNEQFF.